This TCR beta chain was sequenced for a study of blood T cell repertoires in COVID-19. Study-wide background: T cells, B-cell-depleted T cells, or PBMCs supplied cDNA or gDNA.

CDR1 MGHRA and CDR2 YSYEKL come from the germline V gene. After removal of 1 base from V and 0 bases from J, the junction contained 2 bases not matched to a gene. The CDR3 extends over 15 amino acids. Seattle cases were enrolled at active infection and followed longitudinally. In regard to this clone: The same CDR3 also results from other DNA sequences found in this sample.

As originally analysed: It was from reference gene primer amplification that nucleated cell counts were estimated. Produced via immunoSEQ multiplex PCR; TCRdb's table is partial and in-frame only. The D gene and trimming were derived from the DNA, and the V and J assignments and clone size from that table. The table shows some 180,000 clones, with approximately 91% occurring only once. This TCR came from a young man with COVID-19, enrolled during active disease. The rearrangement uses TRBV4-1 and TRBJ2-7; 8 bases are shared with TRBD1. Sequencing was performed on peripheral blood. This CDR3 is CASSQVDRGSYEQYF. The CDR3 DNA reads TGCGCCAGCAGCCAAGTTGACAGGGGCTCCTACGAGCAGTACTTC.